The following is a T cell receptor beta chain sequence with its context. This sample was included in a study of blood T cell repertoires in COVID-19. Study-wide context: COVID-19 samples from acute and convalescent phases originated in the United States, Italy and Spain. Nucleic acid was either cDNA or gDNA, and it came from T cells, B-cell-depleted T cells, or PBMCs.

Methods used by the authors: Counts of nucleated cells, estimated from reference gene primer amplification, were obtained. Libraries were prepared by immunoSEQ multiplex PCR; TCRdb keeps only in-frame clonotypes and omits some of them. Clone size and the V and J calls come from that table; the DNA yielded D and trimming. The sample holds 95,000 to 110,000 clones, about 91% seen once. The CDR3 runs to 12 residues. The trim removed 2 bases at V and 16 bases at J, leaving 7 bases unmatched. This sequence joins TRBV12-3 or TRBV12-4 and TRBJ1-4; TRBD1 matches at 7 bases. Sample: peripheral blood. The sequence derives from a man aged 50 to 59 with active or convalescent COVID-19. The CDR3 here is CASSLLGGNPFF. CDR3 sequence (DNA): TGTGCCAGCAGTTTATTAGGGGGCAACCCGTTTTTT.